The rows below give T cell receptor beta chains drawn from one sample of a study of cytomegalovirus exposure and HLA in healthy donors. Repertoires were generated with immunoSEQ multiplex PCR, while TCRdb's copy carries only in-frame clones and drops some. The repertoire has about 40,000 clones, around 82% of them found once; the top ten carry about 10%. Sequencing was done on a sample of PBMCs. Source of these receptors: a woman aged 18-29 years in good health and CMV-seropositive. Both conserved end residues are part of each CDR3. The order of the fields is CDR3 protein, CDR3 DNA, J gene, clone size, V gene, D gene. The D gene is left open where the match is weak. Clone size is stated in some rows and not others, as once, few, many or a class when expanded.

CASSQDFGTSGGWLMTQYF	TGCGCCAGCAGCCAAGATTTCGGGACTAGCGGGGGTTGGTTGATGACCCAGTACTTC	TRBJ2-5	-	TRBV4-1	TRBD2
CASMIIGDRDRGLSYTF	TGTGCCAGCATGATCATTGGGGATCGGGACAGGGGCTTGAGCTACACCTTC	TRBJ1-2	once	TRBV7-9	TRBD1
CASSRAGFGYGYTF	TGCGCCAGCAGCAGAGCAGGGTTCGGCTATGGCTACACCTTC	TRBJ1-2	-	TRBV4-1	-
CASSLGGSYTEAFF	TGTGCCAGTAGCCTAGGGGGCTCGTACACTGAAGCTTTCTTT	TRBJ1-1	-	TRBV19	TRBD1
CASSIRRARGVTEAFF	TGTGCCAGTAGTATTAGGAGGGCTCGGGGTGTGACTGAAGCTTTCTTT	TRBJ1-1	-	TRBV19	-
CASSSRDRGGTGELFF	TGTGCCAGCAGCAGCCGGGACAGGGGTGGCACCGGGGAGCTGTTTTTT	TRBJ2-2	-	TRBV11-3	TRBD1
CASSLWGDHYEQYF	TGTGCCAGCAGTTTATGGGGGGACCACTACGAGCAGTACTTC	TRBJ2-7	-	TRBV27	-
CSASGANVLTF	TGCAGCGCGTCTGGGGCCAACGTCCTGACTTTC	TRBJ2-6	-	TRBV29-1	-
CASSQAGGKNIQYF	TGCGCCAGCAGCCAGGCCGGGGGGAAAAACATTCAGTACTTC	TRBJ2-4	once	TRBV4-3	TRBD2
CATNHRSGTGTSNEQFF	TGTGCCACCAACCACAGATCCGGGACAGGGACCAGCAATGAGCAGTTCTTC	TRBJ2-1	-	TRBV19	TRBD1
CASSLAQGSSGNTIYF	TGTGCCAGCAGCTTAGCGCAGGGGAGCTCTGGAAACACCATATATTTT	TRBJ1-3	-	TRBV7-9	-
CASRPGTGGSYSGNTIYF	TGTGCCAGCAGACCCGGGACAGGGGGATCGTACTCTGGAAACACCATATATTTT	TRBJ1-3	once	TRBV11-2	TRBD1